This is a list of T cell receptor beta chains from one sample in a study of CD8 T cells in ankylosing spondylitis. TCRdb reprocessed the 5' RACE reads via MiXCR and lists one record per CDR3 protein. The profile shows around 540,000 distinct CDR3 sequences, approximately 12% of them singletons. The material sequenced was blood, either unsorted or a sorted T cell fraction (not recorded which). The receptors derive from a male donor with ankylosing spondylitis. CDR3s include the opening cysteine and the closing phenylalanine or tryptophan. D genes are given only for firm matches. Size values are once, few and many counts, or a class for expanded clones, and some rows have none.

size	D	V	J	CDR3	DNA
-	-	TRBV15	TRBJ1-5	CATRSGSASHGNQPQHF	TGTGCCACCAGGTCAGGGAGTGCAAGCCATGGCAATCAGCCCCAGCATTTT
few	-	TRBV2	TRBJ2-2	CASSEEGRDTGELFF	TGTGCCAGCAGTGAAGAGGGCCGGGACACCGGGGAGCTGTTTTTT
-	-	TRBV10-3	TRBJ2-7	CAITTNEAAYEQYF	TGTGCCATCACCACCAACGAGGCAGCCTACGAGCAGTACTTC
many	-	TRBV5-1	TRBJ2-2	CASSTFAGGNTGELFF	TGCGCCAGCAGCACATTCGCCGGGGGGAACACCGGGGAGCTGTTTTTT
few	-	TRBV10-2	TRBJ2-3	CASSEGVAQYF	TGCGCCAGCAGTGAAGGGGTAGCGCAGTATTTT
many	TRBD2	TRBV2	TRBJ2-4	CASSQERGGLYF	TGTGCCAGCAGCCAAGAGCGGGGGGGTCTGTACTTC
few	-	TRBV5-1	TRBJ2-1	CASSPADQGLDEQFF	TGCGCCAGCAGCCCGGCGGACCAGGGGCTGGATGAGCAGTTCTTC
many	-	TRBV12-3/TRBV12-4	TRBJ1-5	CASSLALSNQPQHF	TGTGCCAGCAGTTTAGCACTTAGCAATCAGCCCCAGCATTTT
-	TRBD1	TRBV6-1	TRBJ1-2	CASTYQGGGYGYTF	TGTGCCAGCACCTACCAGGGGGGCGGCTATGGCTACACCTTC
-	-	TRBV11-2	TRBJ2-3	CARSLDREDTQYF	TGTGCCAGAAGCTTAGATCGTGAAGATACGCAGTATTTT
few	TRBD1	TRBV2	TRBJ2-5	CASMRDRTQETQYF	TGTGCCAGCATGAGGGACAGAACACAAGAGACCCAGTACTTC
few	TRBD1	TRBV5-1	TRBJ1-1	CASSLGPGTGEAFF	TGCGCCAGCAGCTTGGGGCCCGGGACAGGAGAAGCTTTCTTT
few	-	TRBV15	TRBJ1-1	CATSRDGIGEAFF	TGTGCCACCAGCAGAGATGGGATTGGTGAAGCTTTCTTT
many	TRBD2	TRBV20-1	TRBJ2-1	CSASPTSGTYNEQFF	TGCAGTGCTTCACCGACTAGCGGGACCTACAATGAGCAGTTCTTC
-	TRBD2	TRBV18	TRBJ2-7	CASSPFIAGPNYEQYF	TGTGCCAGCTCACCATTCATAGCGGGACCCAACTACGAGCAGTACTTC
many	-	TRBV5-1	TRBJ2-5	CASSPTSRAETQYF	TGCGCCAGCAGCCCCACGAGTCGGGCAGAGACCCAGTACTTC
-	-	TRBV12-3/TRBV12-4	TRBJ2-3	CASTTGSGDTQYF	TGTGCCAGCACCACAGGGTCCGGAGATACGCAGTATTTT
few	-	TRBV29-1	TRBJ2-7	CSVEGNTLGQYF	TGCAGCGTTGAAGGAAACACTCTAGGGCAGTACTTC
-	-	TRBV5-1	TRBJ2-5	CASSRGRQETQYF	TGCGCCAGCAGCCGGGGACGTCAAGAGACCCAGTACTTC
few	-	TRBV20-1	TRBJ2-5	CSAGGSLGLETQYF	TGCAGTGCAGGGGGGAGCCTGGGGTTAGAGACCCAGTACTTC
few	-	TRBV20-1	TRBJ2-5	CSATSDQETQYF	TGCAGTGCTACGAGCGACCAAGAGACCCAGTACTTC
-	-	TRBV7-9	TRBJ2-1	CASSLGGGLSNEQFF	TGTGCCAGCAGCTTGGGCGGAGGACTTTCCAATGAGCAGTTCTTC
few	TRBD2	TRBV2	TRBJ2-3	CASSKAGDDTDTQYF	TGTGCCAGCAGTAAAGCGGGAGATGACACAGATACGCAGTATTTT
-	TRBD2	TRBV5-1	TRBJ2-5	CASSFPRETSGRGETQYF	TGCGCCAGCAGCTTCCCCCGGGAGACTAGCGGGAGAGGAGAGACCCAGTACTTC
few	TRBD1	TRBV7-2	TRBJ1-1	CASKLTGAATEAFF	TGTGCCAGCAAACTAACAGGGGCGGCCACTGAAGCTTTCTTT
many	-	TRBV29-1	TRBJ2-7	CSVEGLAQYEEQYF	TGCAGCGTTGAGGGGCTAGCCCAGTATGAGGAGCAGTACTTC
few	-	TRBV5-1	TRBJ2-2	CASSLGWLDTGELFF	TGCGCCAGCAGCTTGGGGTGGTTGGACACCGGGGAGCTGTTTTTT
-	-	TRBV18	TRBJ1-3	CASSPGQVSGNTIYF	TGTGCCAGCTCACCGGGCCAGGTCTCTGGAAACACCATATATTTT
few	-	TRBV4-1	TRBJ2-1	CASSQDGTEQFF	TGCGCCAGCAGCCAAGATGGGACTGAGCAGTTCTTC
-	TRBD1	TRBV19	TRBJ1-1	CASMEDRGQPEVFF	TGTGCCAGTATGGAGGACAGGGGGCAACCTGAAGTTTTCTTT
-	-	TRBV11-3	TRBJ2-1	CASSWGFPGAPNEQFF	TGTGCCAGCAGCTGGGGCTTCCCGGGAGCGCCCAATGAGCAGTTCTTC
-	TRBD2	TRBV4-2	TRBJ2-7	CASSQDRIIAGSTYEQYF	TGTGCCAGCAGCCAAGATCGAATAATAGCGGGAAGCACCTACGAGCAGTACTTC
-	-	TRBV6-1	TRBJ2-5	CASTFSGTPQETQYF	TGTGCCAGCACCTTTTCCGGGACTCCCCAAGAGACCCAGTACTTC
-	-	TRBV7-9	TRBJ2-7	CASSSGIPPYEQYF	TGTGCCAGCAGTTCGGGAATCCCGCCCTACGAGCAGTACTTC
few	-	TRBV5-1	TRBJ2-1	CASSSSQQQFF	TGCGCCAGCAGCTCCTCCCAACAGCAGTTCTTC
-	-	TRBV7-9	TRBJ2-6	CASSLGQGLSGANVLTF	TGTGCCAGCAGCTTAGGTCAGGGCCTTTCTGGGGCCAACGTGCTGACTTTC
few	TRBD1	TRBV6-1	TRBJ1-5	CASRRTGEDAQPQHF	TGTGCCAGCAGGAGGACAGGGGAGGATGCTCAGCCCCAGCATTTT
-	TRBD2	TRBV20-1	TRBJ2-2	CSAKSGRGNTGELFF	TGCAGTGCTAAAAGCGGGAGGGGAAACACCGGGGAGCTGTTTTTT
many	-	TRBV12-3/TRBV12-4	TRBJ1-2	CASSLSSNYGYTF	TGTGCCAGCAGTTTGAGTAGCAACTATGGCTACACCTTC
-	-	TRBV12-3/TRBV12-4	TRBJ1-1	CASSLTLGTEAFF	TGTGCCAGCAGTCTTACCCTCGGCACTGAAGCTTTCTTT
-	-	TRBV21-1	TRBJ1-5	CASSKANRPNQPQHF	TGTGCCAGCAGCAAAGCGAACAGACCTAATCAGCCCCAGCATTTT
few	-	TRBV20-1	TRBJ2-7	CSARDLGWDGEQYF	TGCAGTGCTAGAGATCTAGGTTGGGACGGCGAGCAGTACTTC
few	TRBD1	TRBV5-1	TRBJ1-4	CASSFGATGLGEKLFF	TGCGCCAGCAGCTTTGGGGCGACAGGGTTAGGTGAAAAACTGTTTTTT
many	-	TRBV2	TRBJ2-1	CASSLRGGEQFF	TGTGCCAGCAGCCTTCGGGGCGGTGAGCAGTTCTTC
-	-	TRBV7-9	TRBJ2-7	CASSLHGGQMDEQYF	TGTGCCAGCAGCTTACATGGAGGACAGATGGACGAGCAGTACTTC
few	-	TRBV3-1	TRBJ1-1	CASSQRAKNTEAFF	TGTGCCAGCAGCCAACGAGCCAAGAACACTGAAGCTTTCTTT
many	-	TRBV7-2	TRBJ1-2	CASSFRAGLNYGYTF	TGTGCCAGCAGCTTTCGGGCAGGTCTTAACTATGGCTACACCTTC
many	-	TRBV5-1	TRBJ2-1	CASSLARSESKFF	TGCGCCAGCAGCTTGGCCCGGTCTGAGAGCAAGTTCTTC
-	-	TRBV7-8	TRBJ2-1	CASSLVTGFKVEQFF	TGTGCCAGCAGCTTAGTTACCGGGTTTAAAGTTGAGCAGTTCTTC
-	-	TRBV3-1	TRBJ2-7	CASSQATPYEQYF	TGTGCCAGCAGCCAAGCCACCCCCTACGAGCAGTACTTC
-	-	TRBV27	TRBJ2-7	CASHSSGTTLYEQYF	TGTGCCAGCCATTCATCGGGGACAACCCTATACGAGCAGTACTTC
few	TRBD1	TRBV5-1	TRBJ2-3	CASSKGQTTDTQYF	TGCGCCAGCAGCAAGGGACAGACCACAGATACGCAGTATTTT
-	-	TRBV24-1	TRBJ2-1	CATSVAAEQFF	TGTGCCACCAGCGTAGCGGCTGAGCAGTTCTTC
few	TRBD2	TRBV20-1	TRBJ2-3	CSSGTSGSLGTDTQYF	TGCAGTTCCGGGACTAGCGGGAGTCTCGGTACAGATACGCAGTATTTT
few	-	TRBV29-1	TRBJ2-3	CSVEPMGADTQYF	TGCAGCGTTGAACCCATGGGGGCAGATACGCAGTATTTT